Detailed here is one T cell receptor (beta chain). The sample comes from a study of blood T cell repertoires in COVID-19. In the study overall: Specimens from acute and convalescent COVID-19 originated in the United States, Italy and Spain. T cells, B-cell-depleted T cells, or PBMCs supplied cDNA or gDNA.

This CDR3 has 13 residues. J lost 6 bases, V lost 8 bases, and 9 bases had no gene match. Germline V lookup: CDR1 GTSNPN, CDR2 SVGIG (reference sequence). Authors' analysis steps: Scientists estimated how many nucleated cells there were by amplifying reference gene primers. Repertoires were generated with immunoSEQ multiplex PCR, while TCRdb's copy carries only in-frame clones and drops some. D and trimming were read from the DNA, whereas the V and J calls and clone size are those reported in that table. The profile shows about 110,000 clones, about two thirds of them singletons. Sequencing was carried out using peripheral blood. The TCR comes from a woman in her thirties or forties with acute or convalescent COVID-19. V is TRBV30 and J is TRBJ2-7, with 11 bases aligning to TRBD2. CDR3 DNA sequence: TGTGCCAGTTATAGCGGGGGGGCTGCCGAGCAGTACTTC. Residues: CASYSGGAAEQYF.